This T cell receptor beta chain was documented in a study of T cells in Graves' hyperthyroidism and ophthalmopathy. RNA transcripts yielded amplified TCR beta CDR3 regions. Carried out on the TCR CDR3, a first-round RT-PCR used the HTBI primer set. TCRdb fed the multiplex PCR reads into MiXCR, producing one record per CDR3 protein. This sample has some 370,000 distinct CDR3 sequences, with roughly an eighth found just once. Sequenced input: blood. This TCR came from a man aged 45-60 years with Graves' ophthalmopathy.

In DNA, the CDR3 is TGTGCCAGCAGCTCCTTCTCAGGGGATACCTATGGCTACACCTTC. The encoded protein is CASSSFSGDTYGYTF. This sequence joins TRBV11-1 and TRBJ1-2; D possibly corresponds to TRBD1 (6 bases). Trimming cost V 4 bases and J 4 bases, with 16 bases left between them. The CDR3 sequence is 15 residues long. Germline V gene data show CDR1 as SGHAT and CDR2 as FQDESV (reference sequence).